The 9 T cell receptor beta chains reported below all come from one sample, sequenced in a study of blood T cell repertoires in COVID-19. Profiled with immunoSEQ multiplex PCR; TCRdb holds only in-frame clones, not every one. The data contain 77,000 or so clones, 80% to 90% of them singletons. The material sequenced was peripheral blood. The receptors here all came from a man in his fifties or sixties with active COVID-19.

The rearrangement uses TRBV10-3 and TRBJ2-1, with a possible D match to TRBD2 (6 bases). Trimming removed 0 bases from V and 1 base from J, with 10 bases in between. Germline V gene sequence: CDR1 ENHRY, CDR2 SYGVKD. This CDR3 comprises 16 residues. DNA for the CDR3: TGTGCCATCAGTGAGTCGTTCGGGGGATCCTACAATGAGCAGTTCTTC. It is translated as CAISESFGGSYNEQFF.

Concerning this clone itself: Different DNA sequences within this sample yield the same CDR3. The chain joins TRBV7-6 to TRBJ2-7, with TRBD1 matching over 10 bases. The germline CDR1 and CDR2 sequences are SGHVS and FNYEAQ. The CDR3 is 15 residues long. V was pared by 0 bases and J by 2 bases, with 1 base of the junction left unmatched. In DNA form, the CDR3 reads TGTGCCAGCAGCTTAGCCGGGACAGGGGCCTACGAGCAGTACTTC. Translation: CASSLAGTGAYEQYF.

This chain uses TRBV7-9 with TRBJ2-5, with no clear D. Per germline, CDR1 SEHNR and CDR2 FQNEAQ (reference sequence). V was clipped by 5 bases and J by 4 bases, with 5 bases between them. The CDR3 spans 11 residues. This chain's CDR3 is CASSTGETQYF. The CDR3 bases are TGTGCCAGCAGCACCGGAGAGACCCAGTACTTC.

The chain combines TRBV11-2 with TRBJ2-3; 11 bases line up with TRBD1. Trimming removed 6 bases from V and 3 bases from J; junction bases left unmatched: 5. Germline V gene data show CDR1 as SGHAT and CDR2 as FQNNGV. The CDR3 loop spans 15 amino acids. Here the CDR3 reads CASRVGQGVTDTQYF. The CDR3 bases are TGTGCCAGCAGAGTGGGACAGGGGGTAACAGATACGCAGTATTTT.

This chain joins TRBV11-2 and TRBJ1-1, with 7 bases fitting TRBD1. With 5 bases clipped from V and 0 bases from J, the junction kept 6 bases outside the gene matches. The germline gives CDR1 SGHAT, CDR2 FQNNGV. This CDR3 is built from 15 residues. CDR3 amino acids: CASSVSGGMNTEAFF. The CDR3 DNA reads TGTGCCAGCAGCGTGTCAGGGGGTATGAACACTGAAGCTTTCTTT.

This chain connects TRBV19 to TRBJ1-2; 8 bases are a match to TRBD1. V dropped 0 bases and J dropped 7; count of bases not matched to a gene: 13. The V gene's germline CDR1 is LNHDA and CDR2 SQIVND (reference sequence). The CDR3 totals 17 residues. The CDR3 loop reads CASSIDRDRSKGTGYTF. In DNA form, the CDR3 reads TGTGCCAGTAGTATAGATCGGGACAGGTCAAAAGGAACTGGCTACACCTTC.

The V call is TRBV7-6, the J call TRBJ2-3; tentative D call: TRBD2 (6 bases). The V and J ends lost 5 bases and 0 bases respectively, with 18 bases between them. Germline loops: CDR1 SGHVS, CDR2 FNYEAQ. The CDR3 contains 17 residues. The DNA of the CDR3 is TGTGCCAGCAGCGGACCGGAGGGCCAACTTAGCACAGATACGCAGTATTTT. This gives the protein CASSGPEGQLSTDTQYF.

On this clone: Other nucleotide sequences in the sample specify the same CDR3. The V gene is TRBV5-5, the J gene TRBJ1-1; TRBD1 agrees at 7 bases. CDR1 SGHKS and CDR2 YYEKEE come from the germline V gene (reference sequence). Unmatched junction bases numbered 8, after V lost 2 bases and J lost 10 bases. This CDR3 region has 13 residues. The CDR3 loop reads CASSFRQGSVAFF. The CDR3 nucleotides read TGTGCCAGCAGCTTCCGACAGGGAAGTGTAGCTTTCTTT.

The sample holds one count of this clone. The rearrangement joins TRBV4-1 to TRBJ2-3; 9 positions agree with TRBD1. Trimming took 5 bases from V and 5 from J; bases not matched to a gene: 5. Germline loops: CDR1 MGHRA, CDR2 YSYEKL. This CDR3 has 14 residues. Written as DNA, the CDR3 is TGCGCCAGCAGCTACAGGGGGCCGCAAGATACGCAGTATTTT. Its protein product is CASSYRGPQDTQYF.